This T cell receptor (beta chain) came from a study of blood T cell repertoires in COVID-19. Study summary: The United States, Italy and Spain provided the acute and convalescent COVID-19 samples. The analysed material was cDNA or gDNA that came from T cells, B-cell-depleted T cells, or PBMCs.

This clone was recorded only once. In the original analysis: Amplifying reference gene primers gave estimates of nucleated cell counts. Using immunoSEQ multiplex PCR, the repertoire was profiled, and TCRdb retains in-frame clones only, with some absent. D and trimming come from the DNA, and the V and J calls and clone size come from that table. This table holds 200,000 to 300,000 clones, 82% found once. The ends lost 7 bases at V and 1 base at J; junction bases unmatched: 10. The CDR3 contains 16 residues. The V gene's germline CDR1 is LNHDA and CDR2 SQIVND (reference sequence). The V gene is TRBV19, the J gene TRBJ2-7; 10 bases are a match to TRBD1. Sequenced sample: peripheral blood. The receptor comes from a woman aged 55 to 70 with active or convalescent COVID-19. CDR3 sequence: CASKTGTGAPSYEQYF. CDR3 nucleotide sequence: TGTGCCAGTAAAACCGGGACAGGGGCTCCTTCCTACGAGCAGTACTTC.